Listed below are T cell receptor beta chains from one sample, sequenced in a study of blood T cell repertoires in COVID-19. Profiled with immunoSEQ multiplex PCR; TCRdb holds only in-frame clones, not every one. The sample has 350,000 to 550,000 clones; about 85% are singletons. The sequencing sample was made of PBMCs or T cells enriched from blood (not recorded which). The receptors originated from a woman aged 18-30 years with acute COVID-19. Each CDR3 is given with its conserved first and last residue. The D gene is left open where the match is weak. Size is omitted from some rows. Given values are once, few, many or a class for expanded clones.

size | D | J | V | CDR3 | DNA
NA | TRBD2 | TRBJ2-7 | TRBV7-6 | CASSQPFGGSSYEQYF | TGTGCCAGCAGCCAGCCCTTCGGGGGGAGCTCCTACGAGCAGTACTTC
NA | TRBD2 | TRBJ2-1 | TRBV9 | CASSVGTAGGPPNEQFF | TGTGCCAGCAGCGTAGGGACAGCGGGGGGGCCCCCCAATGAGCAGTTCTTC
NA | NA | TRBJ2-1 | TRBV28 | CASSPINSYNEQFF | TGTGCCAGCAGCCCTATTAACTCCTACAATGAGCAGTTCTTC
NA | NA | TRBJ1-1 | TRBV29-1 | CSVVRQLNTEAFF | TGCAGCGTTGTTCGACAACTGAACACTGAAGCTTTCTTT
NA | NA | TRBJ2-7 | TRBV2 | CASSEGRGTAYEQYF | TGTGCCAGCAGTGAAGGCAGGGGAACAGCCTACGAGCAGTACTTC
once | NA | TRBJ2-3 | TRBV5-5 | CASSLSRSDTQYF | TGTGCCAGCAGCCTCTCGAGGTCAGATACGCAGTATTTT
NA | NA | TRBJ1-2 | TRBV7-2 | CASSLGGSGGYTF | TGTGCCAGCAGCTTAGGGGGCTCTGGAGGCTACACCTTC
NA | NA | TRBJ1-2 | TRBV6-5 | CASRPQTVGYTF | TGTGCCAGCAGGCCTCAAACGGTTGGCTACACCTTC
NA | TRBD1 | TRBJ1-1 | TRBV19 | CASTEDTGAPAFF | TGTGCCAGTACCGAAGACACAGGGGCCCCAGCTTTCTTT
NA | NA | TRBJ1-2 | TRBV5-4 | CASSSVRGVIGYTF | TGTGCCAGCAGCTCCGTACGGGGGGTCATAGGCTACACCTTC
NA | TRBD2 | TRBJ2-7 | TRBV5-1 | CASSLGGTSVRIEQYF | TGCGCCAGCAGCTTGGGCGGGACTAGCGTTCGTATCGAGCAGTACTTC
NA | NA | TRBJ1-3 | TRBV3-1/TRBV3-2 | CASSQGMGNTIYF | TGTGCCAGCAGCCAGGGCATGGGAAACACCATATATTTT
NA | TRBD2 | TRBJ2-7 | TRBV24-1 | CATSGLGLAGSYEQYF | TGTGCCACCAGTGGATTGGGACTAGCGGGATCCTACGAGCAGTACTTC
once | NA | TRBJ2-7 | TRBV27 | CASSLSPGTGLYEQYF | TGTGCCAGCAGTTTATCGCCCGGGACTGGACTCTACGAGCAGTACTTC
NA | TRBD2 | TRBJ2-5 | TRBV29-1 | CSAQTSVETQYF | TGCAGCGCCCAAACTAGCGTAGAGACCCAGTACTTC
NA | TRBD1 | TRBJ2-5 | TRBV2 | CASSRTGDRQETQYF | TGTGCCAGCTCGAGGACAGGGGATCGGCAAGAGACCCAGTACTTC
NA | NA | TRBJ1-5 | TRBV28 | CASSLGDFGNQPQHF | TGTGCCAGCAGTTTAGGGGACTTTGGCAATCAGCCCCAGCATTTT
NA | NA | TRBJ1-5 | TRBV6-5 | CASGLNRGNQPQHF | TGTGCCAGCGGTTTAAACAGGGGCAATCAGCCCCAGCATTTT
NA | NA | TRBJ1-1 | TRBV3-1/TRBV3-2 | CASSQVADTEAFF | TGTGCCAGCAGCCAAGTGGCAGACACTGAAGCTTTCTTT
NA | NA | TRBJ2-7 | TRBV5-6 | CASSTPRQVLGEQYF | TGTGCCAGCAGCACCCCCAGACAGGTTTTGGGTGAGCAGTACTTC
NA | TRBD1 | TRBJ1-5 | TRBV6-5 | CASSRDSFQPQHF | TGTGCCAGCAGTAGGGACAGTTTTCAGCCCCAGCATTTT
few | TRBD1 | TRBJ1-6 | TRBV2 | CASSEFGQGAAPLHF | TGTGCCAGCAGTGAATTTGGACAGGGGGCCGCACCCCTCCACTTT
NA | TRBD1 | TRBJ1-2 | TRBV7-2 | CASSESQGARDYGYTF | TGTGCCAGCAGCGAATCCCAGGGGGCGCGCGACTATGGCTACACCTTC
NA | TRBD1 | TRBJ2-2 | TRBV7-2 | CASSFTGVSRNTGELFF | TGTGCCAGCAGCTTCACAGGGGTGTCCCGTAACACCGGGGAGCTGTTTTTT
NA | NA | TRBJ2-3 | TRBV5-5 | CASSLIPNTDTQYF | TGTGCCAGCAGCTTAATCCCAAACACAGATACGCAGTATTTT
NA | NA | TRBJ1-1 | TRBV19 | CASSMVFEGDYFTEAFF | TGTGCCAGTAGTATGGTTTTTGAGGGGGATTATTTCACTGAAGCTTTCTTT
NA | TRBD1 | TRBJ1-2 | TRBV2 | CASSPEMTGSGYTF | TGTGCCAGCAGTCCCGAGATGACAGGGAGTGGCTACACCTTC
NA | NA | TRBJ2-2 | TRBV7-9 | CASSFWAPIGELFF | TGTGCCAGCAGCTTTTGGGCCCCCATTGGGGAGCTGTTTTTT
NA | TRBD1 | TRBJ1-2 | TRBV12-5 | CASDPGTGTLNYGYTF | TGTGCTAGTGATCCCGGGACAGGAACTCTTAACTATGGCTACACCTTC
once | TRBD1 | TRBJ2-3 | TRBV7-8 | CASSSGQGNTDTQYF | TGTGCCAGCAGCTCAGGACAGGGAAACACAGATACGCAGTATTTT
NA | TRBD1 | TRBJ2-5 | TRBV4-1 | CASSQGGQGARGRETQYF | TGCGCCAGCAGCCAAGGGGGACAGGGGGCGAGGGGTAGGGAGACCCAGTACTTC
NA | TRBD2 | TRBJ2-5 | TRBV28 | CASSIIAGVRTQYF | TGTGCCAGCAGTATCATAGCGGGAGTGAGGACCCAGTACTTC
NA | NA | TRBJ2-1 | TRBV10-3 | CAISEPRTGYNEQFF | TGTGCCATCAGTGAACCCCGAACAGGGTACAATGAGCAGTTCTTC
once | NA | TRBJ1-2 | TRBV18 | CASSPTDTYGYTF | TGTGCCAGCTCACCGACAGACACCTATGGCTACACCTTC
few | NA | TRBJ1-2 | TRBV5-6 | CASSLGEANYGYTF | TGTGCCAGCAGCTTAGGGGAAGCTAACTATGGCTACACCTTC
NA | NA | TRBJ2-5 | TRBV5-6 | CASSQQGRETQYF | TGTGCCAGCAGCCAACAGGGTAGGGAGACCCAGTACTTC
NA | TRBD1 | TRBJ1-1 | TRBV6-5 | CASSWDNRGDTEAFF | TGTGCCAGCTCATGGGATAACAGGGGGGACACTGAAGCTTTCTTT
NA | NA | TRBJ2-7 | TRBV5-4 | CASSLGPGGSSYEQYF | TGTGCCAGCAGCTTGGGTCCAGGGGGGAGCTCCTACGAGCAGTACTTC
NA | NA | TRBJ2-7 | TRBV7-2 | CASSLGFTSHEQYF | TGTGCCAGCAGCTTAGGATTTACTAGTCACGAGCAGTACTTC
NA | NA | TRBJ1-4 | TRBV2 | CASRWRQDNEKLFF | TGTGCCAGCCGGTGGAGACAGGATAATGAAAAACTGTTTTTT
NA | TRBD1 | TRBJ2-5 | TRBV5-1 | CASSLGQGQETQYF | TGCGCCAGCAGCTTGGGACAGGGCCAAGAGACCCAGTACTTC
NA | NA | TRBJ2-4 | TRBV10-3 | CAISERLVTENIQYF | TGTGCCATCAGTGAGCGACTTGTAACTGAAAACATTCAGTACTTC
NA | NA | TRBJ2-1 | TRBV5-5 | CASSLVGGSSYNEQFF | TGTGCCAGCAGCTTGGTTGGGGGGAGCTCCTACAATGAGCAGTTCTTC
NA | TRBD1 | TRBJ1-4 | TRBV9 | CASSVHRGLGNEKLFF | TGTGCCAGCAGCGTCCACAGGGGGCTTGGTAATGAAAAACTGTTTTTT
NA | TRBD1 | TRBJ2-3 | TRBV27 | CASGGTGLTDTQYF | TGTGCCAGTGGGGGGACAGGGCTGACAGATACGCAGTATTTT
few | NA | TRBJ2-7 | TRBV19 | CASSITDSDTYEQYF | TGTGCCAGTAGTATTACAGACAGCGACACCTACGAGCAGTACTTC